These 25 T cell receptor beta chains came from one sample sequenced in a study of identical twins. One entry per CDR3 protein, called by TCRdb with MiXCR from the 5' RACE reads. The sample carries 600,000 to 850,000 distinct CDR3 sequences, 15% to 20% recorded once. The same sample was also studied in work on T cells expressing NK-cell markers.

Sample: PBMCs. All receptors come from a young woman in good health.

The chain has TRBV12-3 or TRBV12-4 and TRBJ2-2; D unclear. The length of the CDR3 is 17 residues. Trimming stripped 6 bases from V and 5 bases from J, with 22 bases between. CDR3 nucleotide sequence: TGTGCCAGCAGAGCTGAGTTCAGGCGAGTCCCGACCGGGGAGCTGTTTTTT. Protein sequence: CASRAEFRRVPTGELFF.

This clonotype was seen only a few times. The genes are TRBV5-1 and TRBJ1-1; D remains ambiguous. The CDR3 is 15 residues long. CDR1 and CDR2 (germline): SGHRS, YFSETQ. V gave up 4 bases and J gave up 0 bases, with 13 bases separating them. The CDR3 region is CASSPESRLNTEAFF. The CDR3 DNA follows: TGCGCCAGCAGCCCGGAGTCCCGGCTGAACACTGAAGCTTTCTTT.

This clonotype was recorded a few times. The CDR3 loop reads CASSYGGGANYGYTF. CDR3 in DNA: TGTGCCAGCAGTTACGGAGGGGGAGCTAACTATGGCTACACCTTC. The V gene is TRBV6-5, the J gene TRBJ1-2; a possible D gene is TRBD1 (6 bases). The germline V and J ends were trimmed by 2 bases and 0 bases, with 10 bases remaining between them. The CDR3 loop spans 15 amino acids. CDR1 is MNHEY and CDR2 is SVGAGI in the germline V gene.

The CDR3, as DNA: TGTGCCAGCAGCTTAGGACGTTTGTCCTACGAGCAGTACTTC. Translation gives CASSLGRLSYEQYF. This chain connects TRBV5-6 to TRBJ2-7; no definite D call. The V end lost 2 bases, the J end lost 1 base, and 10 bases lay between the germline ends. The CDR3 loop spans 14 amino acids. CDR1 and CDR2 from the germline V gene are SGHDT and YYEEEE.

This clonotype appeared a few times. This chain uses TRBV12-3 or TRBV12-4 with TRBJ1-1, with D unclear. This CDR3 comprises 14 residues. The germline V and J ends were trimmed by 3 bases and 1 base, with 9 bases remaining between them. CDR3 in DNA: TGTGCCAGCAGTTTTTTGATTGCGAACACTGAAGCTTTCTTT. Translating gives CASSFLIANTEAFF.

The chain carries TRBV29-1 and TRBJ2-1; no reliable D call. The V end was cut by 4 bases, the J end by 3 bases, with 4 bases between. The CDR3 covers 11 residues. The germline gives CDR1 SQVTM, CDR2 ANQGSEA. Written as DNA, the CDR3 is TGCAGCGTTGTACTCTACAATGAGCAGTTCTTC. Translated: CSVVLYNEQFF.

The rearrangement uses TRBV9 and TRBJ2-7; 11 bases are shared with TRBD2. Germline CDR1 is SGDLS and CDR2 is YYNGEE. V shed 3 bases, J shed 3 bases, and the junction held 5 bases outside the gene matches. This CDR3 is built from 15 residues. The CDR3 is CASSGPSGGLYEQYF. CDR3 DNA: TGTGCCAGCAGCGGTCCTAGCGGGGGGCTCTACGAGCAGTACTTC.

The V call is TRBV20-1, the J call TRBJ2-5, with 7 bases matching TRBD2. This CDR3 spans 15 amino acids. CDR1 is DFQATT and CDR2 is SNEGSKA in the germline V gene (reference sequence). Germline trimming cut 2 bases from V and 4 bases from J; bases unmatched to any gene: 10. The CDR3 reads CSARRAGAPAETQYF. As DNA, the CDR3 is TGCAGTGCTAGAAGGGCGGGAGCTCCTGCAGAGACCCAGTACTTC.

The chain links TRBV6-2 or TRBV6-3 to TRBJ2-7; 11 bases align to TRBD2. CDR1 and CDR2 (germline): MNHEY, SVGEGT. The CDR3 contains 18 residues. V lost 5 bases, J lost 0 bases, and 12 bases stayed unmatched. The CDR3 coding sequence is TGTGCCAGCAGTCAACAGGCGGGGACTAGCGGATTCTCCTACGAGCAGTACTTC. Translation: CASSQQAGTSGFSYEQYF.

The J gene is TRBJ2-2, the V gene TRBV20-1; D remains unclear. Germline loops: CDR1 DFQATT, CDR2 SNEGSKA (reference sequence). Trimming took 1 base from V and 6 from J, leaving 6 bases between them. The CDR3 totals 12 residues. CDR3 residues: CSARGPAGELFF. The CDR3 nucleotides read TGCAGTGCTAGAGGGCCGGCCGGGGAGCTGTTTTTT.

In DNA form, the CDR3 reads TGTGCCAGCAGCTTCTGGGAGACCGGGGAGCTGTTTTTT. Its protein is CASSFWETGELFF. The rearrangement joins TRBV7-9 to TRBJ2-2; possibly TRBD2 for D (5 bases). Germline V gives CDR1 SEHNR, CDR2 FQNEAQ (reference sequence). This CDR3 contains 13 residues. V was shortened by 3 bases and J by 5 bases, with 7 bases between the two germline ends.

This clonotype was seen a few times. The rearrangement uses TRBV2 and TRBJ2-3; TRBD2 aligns across 10 bases. J was trimmed by 5 bases and V by 6 bases; bases with no gene match: 8. This CDR3 spans 15 amino acids. CDR1 and CDR2 from the germline V gene are SNHLY and FYNNEI. The CDR3 sequence is CASSFRTSGEDTQYF. In DNA form, the CDR3 reads TGTGCCAGCAGCTTCCGAACTAGCGGGGAAGATACGCAGTATTTT.

For the CDR3, the DNA is TGTGCCAGCTCACGAACCGCGGGACCATCCGGGTTCTTC. This codes for CASSRTAGPSGFF. The chain combines TRBV18 with TRBJ2-1; a possible D gene is TRBD2 (6 bases). Germline assignment: CDR1 KGHSH and CDR2 LQKENI. The CDR3 is 13 residues long. Deletions cut 4 bases from V and 15 bases from J, with 19 bases between.

The rearrangement joins TRBV5-1 to TRBJ1-4, with D unclear. V was pared by 0 bases and J by 4 bases, with 7 bases between. In germline, CDR1 is SGHRS, CDR2 YFSETQ. The CDR3 totals 14 residues. CDR3 loop: CASSLAFGNEKLFF. The CDR3 coding sequence is TGCGCCAGCAGCTTGGCCTTCGGTAATGAAAAACTGTTTTTT.

A few counts support this clonotype. The chain joins TRBV11-3 to TRBJ2-2; 8 bases fit TRBD1. The trim removed 3 bases at V and 7 bases at J, leaving 7 bases unmatched. The V gene's germline CDR1 is SGHNT and CDR2 YENEEA. This CDR3 has 15 amino acids. The CDR3 nucleotides are TGTGCCAGCAGCTTCTTGGACAGGGCCGACGGGGAGCTGTTTTTT. Its protein is CASSFLDRADGELFF.

This clonotype was found a few times. The chain is built from TRBV7-2 and TRBJ2-3; D possibly uses TRBD1 or TRBD2 (5 bases each). The germline V and J ends were trimmed by 2 bases and 2 bases, with 14 bases remaining between them. This CDR3 comprises 16 residues. The germline V gene has CDR1 SGHTA and CDR2 FQGNSA. This CDR3 reads CASSLSKRGFTDTQYF. CDR3 DNA sequence: TGTGCCAGCAGCTTATCGAAACGGGGCTTCACAGATACGCAGTATTTT.

In this sample, this clonotype turned up a few times. This rearrangement joins TRBV12-3 or TRBV12-4 to TRBJ2-2; D assignment may be TRBD1 or TRBD2 (5 bases each). The germline V and J ends were trimmed by 7 bases and 10 bases, with 10 bases remaining between them. This CDR3 contains 11 residues. Here the CDR3 reads CASKRGVELFF. As DNA, the CDR3 is TGTGCCAGCAAGCGAGGGGTGGAGCTGTTTTTT.

This clonotype showed up just a few times. The chain recombines TRBV20-1 with TRBJ2-7; 8 bases are shared with TRBD2. Germline loops: CDR1 DFQATT, CDR2 SNEGSKA (reference sequence). The CDR3 totals 14 residues. Unmatched junction bases numbered 10, after V lost 3 bases and J lost 6 bases. This CDR3 is CSASSQREWFEQYF. The DNA for the CDR3 is TGCAGTGCTAGTTCCCAGCGGGAGTGGTTCGAGCAGTACTTC.

Ten or more counts support this clonotype. In nucleotides, the CDR3 is TGTGCCAGCAGCCCTGGACTAGCGGGAGTCACCGGGGAGCTGTTTTTT. Translating it yields CASSPGLAGVTGELFF. V is TRBV7-2 and J is TRBJ2-2, with 13 bases aligning to TRBD2. CDR3 length: 16 amino acids. J was trimmed by 4 bases and V by 5 bases; bases with no gene match: 4. Germline V gene lookup returns CDR1 SGHTA and CDR2 FQGNSA.

This chain uses TRBV20-1 with TRBJ2-1; 7 bases agree with TRBD2. Germline-derived CDR1 and CDR2 are DFQATT and SNEGSKA (reference sequence). V lost 2 bases, J lost 9 bases, and 16 bases stayed unmatched. This CDR3 comprises 16 residues. CDR3 protein: CSARISPRLAVGEQFF. The CDR3, as DNA: TGCAGTGCTAGAATATCCCCGAGACTAGCTGTAGGTGAGCAGTTCTTC.

This clonotype has just a few counts. The V call is TRBV15, the J call TRBJ2-2; TRBD2 agrees at 8 bases. J gave up 7 bases and V 4 bases, and 8 bases lay outside the gene matches. CDR1 is LNHNV, CDR2 YYDKDF, per germline (reference sequence). The CDR3 sequence is 15 residues long. CDR3 coding DNA: TGTGCCACCAGCACCAGCGGGAGCCGGGTCGGGGAGCTGTTTTTT. This encodes CATSTSGSRVGELFF.

The chain is built from TRBV29-1 and TRBJ2-7, with D hard to call. Germline CDR1 is SQVTM and CDR2 is ANQGSEA. The CDR3 extends over 11 amino acids. V lost 6 bases and J 3 bases, leaving 9 bases between the germline ends. CDR3 protein: CSVALSYEQYF. The DNA for the CDR3 is TGCAGCGTCGCCCTGAGCTACGAGCAGTACTTC.

V usage is TRBV4-2 and J usage is TRBJ1-5, with no clear D. CDR1 is LGHNA and CDR2 is YNFKEQ in the germline V gene. The CDR3 contains 14 residues. The V end lost 0 bases, the J end lost 5 bases, and 8 bases lay between the germline ends. The DNA for the CDR3 is TGTGCCAGCAGCCAAGATGCGAGGGATCAGCCCCAGCATTTT. Translation gives CASSQDARDQPQHF.

This clonotype was seen a handful of times. The gene calls are TRBV27 and TRBJ2-7; TRBD2 aligns across 9 bases. CDR1 MNHEY and CDR2 SMNVEV come from the germline V gene (reference sequence). The CDR3 is made up of 21 amino acids. J lost 0 bases, V lost 0 bases, and 18 bases had no gene match. CDR3 bases: TGTGCCAGCAGTTTATCGATAAGCGGGAGGTTCCGGAACCCCAGCTCCTACGAGCAGTACTTC. Translation: CASSLSISGRFRNPSSYEQYF.

This clonotype was counted only a few times. V usage is TRBV5-1 and J usage is TRBJ2-7, with D perhaps TRBD1 (6 bases). Trimming shortened V by 4 bases and J by 0 bases, and 11 bases separated the two germline ends. Germline lookup yields CDR1 SGHRS and CDR2 YFSETQ. This CDR3 comprises 14 residues. For the CDR3, the DNA is TGCGCCAGCAGCCCCCGGGACAACTCCTACGAGCAGTACTTC. Protein: CASSPRDNSYEQYF.